The clone carrying this TCR beta chain was detected only a few times. Its target is unknown. This sample stems from a study of response to subunit inactivated influenza vaccine. TCRdb redid the calling of the RT-PCR reads with MiXCR, one entry per CDR3 protein. The sample lists roughly 760,000 distinct CDR3 sequences, over 20% occurring once. Study results and limitations: Authors suggested each seasonal influenza vaccination recruits few new T cells.

V lost 4 bases, J lost 4 bases, and 3 bases stayed unmatched. Germline V CDR1 and CDR2: MNHEY, SMNVEV (reference sequence). The CDR3 totals 14 residues. The material sequenced was PBMCs from blood, taken roughly 5 days after vaccination. V usage is TRBV27 and J usage is TRBJ2-2, with 7 bases that match TRBD1. This sequence was found in a man in his forties or fifties who received an inactivated influenza vaccine. The CDR3, as DNA: TGTGCCAGCAGTTCGGGACAGTTCACCGGGGAGCTGTTTTTT. It codes for CASSSGQFTGELFF.